This T cell receptor beta chain was sequenced during a study of T-cell memory formation after mild COVID-19. Across the study: TCR clusters were mostly confined to one donor each. Study-wide results and limits: Later expanders leaned CD4+, whereas day 15 to 85 contracting clones were balanced CD4/CD8. The appearance of some responding clones in pre-infection memory suggested that cross-reactive memory joined. Clones that contracted clustered mainly in CM and EM if CD4+ and in EMRA if CD8+.

V lost 4 bases to trimming and J lost 10 bases; unmatched junction nucleotides: 11. This CDR3 is built from 15 residues. Germline V CDR1 and CDR2: SGHRS, YFSETQ. This clonotype was seen more than once but under ten times. Its specificity is not known. TCRdb ran MiXCR on the 5' RACE reads and lists one entry per CDR3 protein. The profile shows 150,000 to 200,000 distinct CDR3 sequences, under 14% of them singletons. Sequencing input: PBMCs or a T cell subset sorted from them (not recorded which). The rearrangement uses TRBV5-1 and TRBJ2-2; 9 bases agree with TRBD2. This sequence originates from a man aged 18 to 30 who had mild COVID-19 (a few samples of this study predate the infection). Cell type and time point are not known. The CDR3 loop is CASSVSGGRTLELFF. The CDR3 nucleotides are TGCGCCAGCAGCGTTAGCGGGGGAAGAACCTTGGAGCTGTTTTTT.